A single sample is the source of the 7 T cell receptor beta chains below, sequenced in a study of CXCR3-negative and CXCR3-positive naive CD8 T cells. Overall study findings and caveats: Compared with CXCR3-negative naive cells, CXCR3-positive naive cells showed more hydrophobic TRB CDR3s.

TRB cDNA was prepared as libraries by UMI-labeled 5' RACE. For each CDR3 protein, TCRdb gives one entry from its re-call of the 5' RACE reads, without DNA. The table counts about 5,300 distinct CDR3 sequences; 1.5% to 2% lies in the top ten. These receptors' antigens are unknown. Sequenced material: naive CXCR3+ CD8+ T cells from blood. Sample subset: CD45RO-CCR7+CD27+CD95- naive CD8+ T cells expressing CXCR3 (TNR3+). The source of these receptors is a human donor in good health. Some clones in this sample may be carry-over from other donors' samples.

This rearrangement joins TRBV7-9 to TRBJ2-7; the D gene TCRdb calls, TRBD1, cannot be checked with no DNA. Germline-derived CDR1 and CDR2 are SEHNR and FQNEAQ (reference sequence). The CDR3 length is 11 residues. The chain's CDR3 is CATETGYEQYF.

In terms of frequency, this clonotype is medium-sized. The rearrangement links TRBV7-2 to TRBJ2-3; no DNA is available, so the TRBD2 call from TCRdb remains unchecked. CDR1 and CDR2 from the germline V gene are SGHTA and FQGNSA. The CDR3 loop spans 15 amino acids. CDR3 sequence: CASSFGTFSTDTQYF.

The J gene is TRBJ2-5, the V gene TRBV7-9. The CDR3 is 14 amino acids. Per the germline V gene, CDR1 is SEHNR and CDR2 is FQNEAQ (reference sequence). CDR3 amino acids: CASSPTGSQETQYF.

V and J are TRBV27 and TRBJ1-2. The CDR3 has 13 residues. Looked up from germline, CDR1 is MNHEY and CDR2 is SMNVEV (reference sequence). The CDR3 here is CASSLQVNYGYTF.

The CDR3 is CASSSLTGEAFF. The chain uses TRBV7-8 and TRBJ1-1; as DNA is missing, the TRBD1 call by TCRdb cannot be tested. CDR3 size: 12 residues. In germline, CDR1 is SGHVS, CDR2 FQNEAQ.

The gene calls are TRBV4-1 and TRBJ2-1; checking the TCRdb D call of TRBD2 is not possible without DNA. The CDR3 totals 16 residues. Per the germline V gene, CDR1 is MGHRA and CDR2 is YSYEKL. The CDR3 sequence: CASSLTSGRIYNEQFF.

J is TRBJ2-1 and V is TRBV7-9; TCRdb selects TRBD1, and the lack of DNA leaves this call unchecked. CDR1 and CDR2 from the germline V gene are SEHNR and FQNEAQ (reference sequence). CDR3 length: 15 residues. The CDR3 here is CASSLGLGERNEQFF.